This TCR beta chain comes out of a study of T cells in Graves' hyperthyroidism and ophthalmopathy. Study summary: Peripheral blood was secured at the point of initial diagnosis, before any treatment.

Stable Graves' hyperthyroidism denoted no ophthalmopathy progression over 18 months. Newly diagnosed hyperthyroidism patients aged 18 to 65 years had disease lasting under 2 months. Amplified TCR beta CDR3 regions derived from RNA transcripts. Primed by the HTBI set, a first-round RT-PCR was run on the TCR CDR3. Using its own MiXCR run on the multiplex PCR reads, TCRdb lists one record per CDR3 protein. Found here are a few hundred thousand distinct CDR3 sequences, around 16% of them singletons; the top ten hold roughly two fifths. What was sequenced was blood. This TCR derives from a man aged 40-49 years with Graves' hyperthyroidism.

In nucleotides, the CDR3 is TGTGCCAGCAGCTTAACCGGACAGGGCAAACACGAGCAGTACTTC. Translated: CASSLTGQGKHEQYF. The chain links TRBV5-6 to TRBJ2-7; 8 positions match TRBD1. CDR1 and CDR2 from the germline V gene are SGHDT and YYEEEE. The CDR3 spans 15 residues. After removal of 2 bases from V and 5 bases from J, the junction contained 9 bases not matched to a gene.